These 7 T cell receptor beta chains were all obtained from the same sample, sequenced in a study of read filtering for tumor transcriptome and immune sequencing. This library used approximately 370 ng RNA and molecular barcoded adaptors spanning alpha/delta and beta/gamma chains. Each CDR3 protein is one row after TCRdb ran MiXCR on the reads. The sample has around 50,000 distinct CDR3 sequences, 20% to 25% seen once. Sequencing was done on a sample of a population of CD138-negative cells sorted from bone marrow. Receptors were obtained from a donor aged 40 or over with multiple myeloma.

This clonotype was detected a few times. The V gene is TRBV4-1, the J gene TRBJ2-7; the match to TRBD1 covers 8 bases. The J segment lost 11 bases and the V segment lost 0 bases, leaving 12 bases of the junction unmatched. CDR1 is MGHRA and CDR2 is YSYEKL in the germline V gene. The CDR3 extends over 15 amino acids. In nucleotides, the CDR3 is TGCGCCAGCAGCCAAGATAATTCGGACAGGGCCCCCAAGTACTTC. Translated, it gives CASSQDNSDRAPKYF.

This clonotype was seen a few times. The J gene is TRBJ2-5, the V gene TRBV6-4; weak D call: TRBD1 (6 bases). This CDR3 has 15 amino acids. Trimming took 11 bases from V and 5 from J, leaving 24 bases between them. Germline V gene data show CDR1 as MRHNA and CDR2 as SNTAGT. The CDR3 sequence is CAGRPRGPRVETQYF. The CDR3 nucleotides are TGTGCCGGCCGGCCCAGGGGTCCCCGGGTGGAGACCCAGTACTTC.

Note on this clonotype: It is likely a read error, because the conserved phenylalanine at the end of the CDR3 is missing. This sequence joins TRBV19 and TRBJ1-2; possible D gene TRBD1, 6 bases. With 7 bases removed from V and 2 bases from J, the gap between germline ends came to 14 bases. CDR1 and CDR2 from the germline V gene are LNHDA and SQIVND (reference sequence). This CDR3 region has 14 residues. For the CDR3, the DNA is TGTGCCAGTACGGACAGAATTATCAACTATGGCTACACCCTC. Encoded protein: CASTDRIINYGYTL.

The rearrangement joins TRBV14 to TRBJ2-4; perhaps TRBD1 as D (6 bases). CDR3 length: 17 residues. Germline lookup yields CDR1 SGHDN and CDR2 FVKESK. V shed 5 bases and J shed 0 bases, with 17 bases lying between them. CDR3: CASSKFDRLLAKNIQYF. As DNA, the CDR3 is TGTGCCAGCAGCAAATTTGACAGGCTCCTAGCCAAAAACATTCAGTACTTC.

As regards this clonotype: A much more abundant neighbour one base away suggests this may be a read error. This CDR3 fails to terminate in the conserved phenylalanine or tryptophan, so it likely reflects a read error. This chain joins TRBV19 and TRBJ2-1; D call uncertain. Germline assignment: CDR1 LNHDA and CDR2 SQIVND (reference sequence). The CDR3 totals 11 residues. The V gene lost 8 bases and the J gene lost 5 bases, with 7 bases spanning the gap. The CDR3 DNA follows: TGTGCCAGTGTCAGACACAATGAGCAGTTCCTC. It is translated as CASVRHNEQFL.

Concerning this clonotype itself: This clone may be a read error of a much larger clone one base away. The chain links TRBV20-1 to TRBJ2-1, with D possibly being TRBD2 (5 bases). Germline CDR1 DFQATT, CDR2 SNEGSKA (reference sequence). V shed 5 bases and J shed 7 bases, with 9 bases lying between them. The CDR3 consists of 11 residues. The chain's CDR3 is CSASPGNEQFF. The CDR3 nucleotides read TGCAGTGCTTCCCCGGGAAATGAGCAGTTCTTC.

The sample holds a few counts of this clonotype. V is TRBV29-1 and J is TRBJ2-1, with 7 bases aligning to TRBD2. Per the germline V gene, CDR1 is SQVTM and CDR2 is ANQGSEA. V lost 7 bases and J lost 8; bases outside the gene matches: 20. The CDR3 sequence is 16 residues long. The CDR3 sequence is CSALLLLRGSRDEQFF. CDR3 bases: TGCAGCGCCCTACTCCTACTACGCGGGAGTAGAGATGAGCAGTTCTTC.